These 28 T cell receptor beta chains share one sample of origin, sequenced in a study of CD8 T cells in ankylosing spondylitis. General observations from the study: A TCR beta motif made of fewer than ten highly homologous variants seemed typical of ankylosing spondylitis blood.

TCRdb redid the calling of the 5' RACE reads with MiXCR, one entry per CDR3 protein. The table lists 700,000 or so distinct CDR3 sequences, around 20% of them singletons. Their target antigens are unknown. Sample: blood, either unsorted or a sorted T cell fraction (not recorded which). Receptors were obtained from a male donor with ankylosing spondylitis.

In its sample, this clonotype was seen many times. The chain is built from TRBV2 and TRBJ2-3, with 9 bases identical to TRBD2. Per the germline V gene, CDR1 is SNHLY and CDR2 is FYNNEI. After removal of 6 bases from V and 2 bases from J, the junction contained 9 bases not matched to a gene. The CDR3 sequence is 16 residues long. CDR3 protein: CASRPLAGTPTDTQYF. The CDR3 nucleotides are TGTGCCAGCAGGCCGCTAGCGGGAACCCCCACAGATACGCAGTATTTT.

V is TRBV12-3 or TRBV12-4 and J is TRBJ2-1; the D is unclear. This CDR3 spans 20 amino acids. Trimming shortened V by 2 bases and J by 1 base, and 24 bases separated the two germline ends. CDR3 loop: CASSLTTEFRQSLSYNEQFF. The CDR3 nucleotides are TGTGCCAGCAGTTTAACGACCGAGTTCCGCCAAAGTCTTTCCTACAATGAGCAGTTCTTC.

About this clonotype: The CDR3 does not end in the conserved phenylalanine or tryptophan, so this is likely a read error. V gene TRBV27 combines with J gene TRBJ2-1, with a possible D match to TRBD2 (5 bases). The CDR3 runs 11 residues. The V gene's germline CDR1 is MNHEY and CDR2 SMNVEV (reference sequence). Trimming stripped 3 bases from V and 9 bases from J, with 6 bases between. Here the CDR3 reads CASSLGAEQFI. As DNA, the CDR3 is TGTGCCAGCAGTTTGGGAGCTGAGCAGTTCATC.

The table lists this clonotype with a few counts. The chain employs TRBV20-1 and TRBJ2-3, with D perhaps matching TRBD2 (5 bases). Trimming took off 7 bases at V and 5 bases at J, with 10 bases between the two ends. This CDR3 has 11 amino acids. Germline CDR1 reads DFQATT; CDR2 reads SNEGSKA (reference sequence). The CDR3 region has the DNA TGCAGTGTTTTAGGAGGAGATACGCAGTATTTT. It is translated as CSVLGGDTQYF.

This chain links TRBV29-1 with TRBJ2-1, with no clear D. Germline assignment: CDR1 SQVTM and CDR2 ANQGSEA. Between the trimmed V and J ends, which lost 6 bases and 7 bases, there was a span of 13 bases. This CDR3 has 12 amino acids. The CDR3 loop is CSVNTRPNEQFF. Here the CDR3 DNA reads TGCAGCGTCAACACCCGCCCGAATGAGCAGTTCTTC.

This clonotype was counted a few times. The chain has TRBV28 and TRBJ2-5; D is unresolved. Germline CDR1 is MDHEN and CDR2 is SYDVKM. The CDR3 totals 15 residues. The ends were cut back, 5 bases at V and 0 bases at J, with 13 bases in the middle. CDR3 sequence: CASSAHLSNQETQYF. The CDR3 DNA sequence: TGTGCCAGCAGTGCACACCTGTCAAACCAAGAGACCCAGTACTTC. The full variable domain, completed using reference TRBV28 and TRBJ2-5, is DVKVTQSSRYLVKRTGEKVFLECVQDMDHENMFWYRQDPGLGLRLIYFSYDVKMKEKGDIPEGYSVSREKKERFSLILESASTNQTSMYLCASSAHLSNQETQYFGPGTRLLVL.

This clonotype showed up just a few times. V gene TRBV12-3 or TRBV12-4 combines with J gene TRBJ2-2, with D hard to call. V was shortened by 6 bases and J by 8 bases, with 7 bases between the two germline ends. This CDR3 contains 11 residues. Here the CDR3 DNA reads TGTGCCAGCAGGGTTAATGGGGAGCTGTTTTTT. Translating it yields CASRVNGELFF.

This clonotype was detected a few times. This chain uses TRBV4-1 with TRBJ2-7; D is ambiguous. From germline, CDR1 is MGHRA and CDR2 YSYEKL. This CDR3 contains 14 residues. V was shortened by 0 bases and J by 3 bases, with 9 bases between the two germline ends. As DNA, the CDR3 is TGCGCCAGCAGCCAAGAGCTTCTGAACTACGAGCAGTACTTC. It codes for CASSQELLNYEQYF.

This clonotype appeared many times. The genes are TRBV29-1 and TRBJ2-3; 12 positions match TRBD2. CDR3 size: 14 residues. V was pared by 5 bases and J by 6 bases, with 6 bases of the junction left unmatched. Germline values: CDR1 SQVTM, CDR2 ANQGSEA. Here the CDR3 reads CSVSRGTSGDTQYF. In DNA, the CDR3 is TGCAGCGTTTCGAGAGGGACTAGCGGGGATACGCAGTATTTT.

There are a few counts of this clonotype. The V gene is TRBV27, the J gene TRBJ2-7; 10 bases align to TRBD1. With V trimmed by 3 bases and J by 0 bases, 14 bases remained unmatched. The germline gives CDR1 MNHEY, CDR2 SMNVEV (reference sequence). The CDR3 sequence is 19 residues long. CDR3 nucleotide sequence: TGTGCCAGCAGTTTCGTCGGCCGCCGGACAGGGGGGAACTCCTACGAGCAGTACTTC. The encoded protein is CASSFVGRRTGGNSYEQYF.

CDR3 sequence (DNA): TGCAGCGCGGACGAGGACAATGAGCAGTTCTTC. It translates to CSADEDNEQFF. The genes are TRBV29-1 and TRBJ2-1; D is undetermined. CDR1 is SQVTM, CDR2 ANQGSEA, per germline. The CDR3 runs 11 residues. V was shortened by 7 bases and J by 5 bases, with 9 bases between the two germline ends.

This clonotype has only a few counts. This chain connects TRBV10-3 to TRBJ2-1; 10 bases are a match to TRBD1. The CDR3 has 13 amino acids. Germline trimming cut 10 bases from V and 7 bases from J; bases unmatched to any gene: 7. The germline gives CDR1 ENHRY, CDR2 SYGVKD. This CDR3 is CATRQGAGNEQFF. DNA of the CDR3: TGTGCCACTAGACAGGGGGCGGGAAATGAGCAGTTCTTC.

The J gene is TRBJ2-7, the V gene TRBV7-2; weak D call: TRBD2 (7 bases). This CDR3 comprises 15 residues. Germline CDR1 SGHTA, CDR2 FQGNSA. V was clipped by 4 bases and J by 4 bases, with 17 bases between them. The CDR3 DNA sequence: TGTGCCAGCAGCTGGGGGGGCGGGAGTGGTTACGAGCAGTACTTC. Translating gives CASSWGGGSGYEQYF.

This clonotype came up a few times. CDR3 DNA sequence: TGTGCCAGCACCCCGGATCCCCGTCGCAATCAGCCCCAGCATTTT. Residues: CASTPDPRRNQPQHF. The rearrangement links TRBV12-3 or TRBV12-4 to TRBJ1-5; D remains ambiguous. The V end lost 7 bases, the J end lost 2 bases, and 15 bases lay between the germline ends. CDR3 length: 15 amino acids.

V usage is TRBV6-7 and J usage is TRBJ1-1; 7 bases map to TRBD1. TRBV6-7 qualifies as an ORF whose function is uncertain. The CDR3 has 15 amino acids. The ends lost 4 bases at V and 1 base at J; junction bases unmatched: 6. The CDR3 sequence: CASSSSRGTNTEAFF. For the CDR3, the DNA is TGTGCCAGCAGTTCTAGCAGGGGGACGAACACTGAAGCTTTCTTT.

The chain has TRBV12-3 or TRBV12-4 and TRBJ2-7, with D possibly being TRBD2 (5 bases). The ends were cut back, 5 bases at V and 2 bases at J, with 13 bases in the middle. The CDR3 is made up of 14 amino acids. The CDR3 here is CASSPRRAPYEQYF. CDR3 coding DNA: TGTGCCAGCAGTCCAAGGCGGGCGCCCTACGAGCAGTACTTC.

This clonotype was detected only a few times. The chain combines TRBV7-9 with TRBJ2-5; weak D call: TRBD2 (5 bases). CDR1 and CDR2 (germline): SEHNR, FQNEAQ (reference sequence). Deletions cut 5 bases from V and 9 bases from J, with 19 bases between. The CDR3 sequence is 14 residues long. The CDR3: CASSREGLELAQYF. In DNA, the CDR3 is TGTGCCAGCAGCCGAGAAGGACTCGAGTTGGCCCAGTACTTC.

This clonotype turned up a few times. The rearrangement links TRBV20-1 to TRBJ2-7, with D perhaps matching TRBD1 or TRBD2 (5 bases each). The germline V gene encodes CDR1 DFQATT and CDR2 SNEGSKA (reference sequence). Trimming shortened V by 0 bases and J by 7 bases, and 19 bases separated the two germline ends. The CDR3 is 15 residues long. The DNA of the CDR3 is TGCAGTGCTAGAGACGGACACCGGCCGACGGGGGAGCAGTACTTC. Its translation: CSARDGHRPTGEQYF.

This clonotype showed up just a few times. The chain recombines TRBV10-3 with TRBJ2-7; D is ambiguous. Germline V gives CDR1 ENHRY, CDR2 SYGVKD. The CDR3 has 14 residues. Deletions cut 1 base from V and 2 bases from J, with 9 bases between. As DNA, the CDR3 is TGTGCCATCAGTGAGTTATCGGGTGCCTACGAGCAGTACTTC. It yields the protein CAISELSGAYEQYF.

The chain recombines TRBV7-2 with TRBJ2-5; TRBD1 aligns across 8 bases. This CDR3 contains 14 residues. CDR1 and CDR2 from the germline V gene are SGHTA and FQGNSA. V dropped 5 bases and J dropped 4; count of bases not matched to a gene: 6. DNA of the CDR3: TGTGCCAGCAGCCCGCAGGGGGCCGGAGAGACCCAGTACTTC. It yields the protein CASSPQGAGETQYF.

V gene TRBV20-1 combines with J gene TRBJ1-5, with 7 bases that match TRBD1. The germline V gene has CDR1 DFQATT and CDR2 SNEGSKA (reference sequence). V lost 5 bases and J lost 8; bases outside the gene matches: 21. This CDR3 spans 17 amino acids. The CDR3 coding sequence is TGCAGTGCTCGCAGGACAGGACGGGCCCCTGGGGAAGAGCCCCAGCATTTT. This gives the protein CSARRTGRAPGEEPQHF.

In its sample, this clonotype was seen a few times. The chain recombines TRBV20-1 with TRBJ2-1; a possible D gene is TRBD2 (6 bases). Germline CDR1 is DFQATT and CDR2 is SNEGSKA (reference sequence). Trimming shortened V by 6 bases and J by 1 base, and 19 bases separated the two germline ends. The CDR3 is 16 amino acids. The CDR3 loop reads CSAPTRTGTSYNEQFF. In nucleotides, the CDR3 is TGCAGTGCCCCGACACGTACCGGGACTTCCTACAATGAGCAGTTCTTC.

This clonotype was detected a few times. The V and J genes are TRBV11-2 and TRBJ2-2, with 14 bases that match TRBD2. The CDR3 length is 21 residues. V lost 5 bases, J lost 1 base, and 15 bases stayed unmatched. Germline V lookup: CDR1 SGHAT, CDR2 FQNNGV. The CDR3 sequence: CASSPRALTSGGARNTGELFF. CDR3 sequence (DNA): TGTGCCAGCAGCCCCAGGGCGTTGACTAGCGGGGGGGCCAGGAACACCGGGGAGCTGTTTTTT.

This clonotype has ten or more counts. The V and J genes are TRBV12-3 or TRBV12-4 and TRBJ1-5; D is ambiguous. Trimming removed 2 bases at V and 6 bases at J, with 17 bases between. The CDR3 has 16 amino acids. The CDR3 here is CASSLSGAEPRQPQHF. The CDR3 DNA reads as TGTGCCAGCAGTTTATCGGGTGCCGAACCCCGTCAGCCCCAGCATTTT.

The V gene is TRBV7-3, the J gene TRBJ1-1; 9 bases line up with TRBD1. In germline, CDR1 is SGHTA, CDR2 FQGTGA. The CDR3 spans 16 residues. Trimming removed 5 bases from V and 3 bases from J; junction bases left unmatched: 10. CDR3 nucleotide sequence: TGTGCCAGCAGCACAACAGGGGGCGGCAGGTACACTGAAGCTTTCTTT. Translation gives CASSTTGGGRYTEAFF.

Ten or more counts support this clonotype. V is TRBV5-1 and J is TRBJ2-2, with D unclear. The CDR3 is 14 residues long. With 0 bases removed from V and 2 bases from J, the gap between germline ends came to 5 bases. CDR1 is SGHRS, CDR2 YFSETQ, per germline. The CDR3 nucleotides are TGCGCCAGCAGCTTGGCACCTAACACCGGGGAGCTGTTTTTT. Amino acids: CASSLAPNTGELFF. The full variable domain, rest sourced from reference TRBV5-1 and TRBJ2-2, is KAGVTQTPRYLIKTRGQQVTLSCSPISGHRSVSWYQQTPGQGLQFLFEYFSETQRNKGNFPGRFSGRQFSNSRSEMNVSTLELGDSALYLCASSLAPNTGELFFGEGSRLTVL.

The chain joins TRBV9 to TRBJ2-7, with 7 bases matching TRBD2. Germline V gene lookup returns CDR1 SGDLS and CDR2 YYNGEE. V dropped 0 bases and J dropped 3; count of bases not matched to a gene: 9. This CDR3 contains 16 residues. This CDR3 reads CASSVEASGLYYEQYF. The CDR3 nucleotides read TGTGCCAGCAGCGTAGAGGCTAGCGGTCTTTACTACGAGCAGTACTTC.

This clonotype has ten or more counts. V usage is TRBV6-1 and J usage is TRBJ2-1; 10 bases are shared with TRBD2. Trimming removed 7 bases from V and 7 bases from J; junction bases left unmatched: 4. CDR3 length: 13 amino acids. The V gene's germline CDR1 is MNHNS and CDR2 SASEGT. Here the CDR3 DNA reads TGTGCCAGCACCAGCGGGAGGGGTAATGAGCAGTTCTTC. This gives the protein CASTSGRGNEQFF.